These T cell receptor beta chains were read from a single sample in a study of shared clonotypes between healthy human individuals. Method: immunoSEQ multiplex PCR; TCRdb's copy keeps in-frame clones and lacks some. Counted here are under 2,500,000 clones, around 95% occurring once; the ten biggest clones make up about 0.13%. Sequences were obtained from naive CD4+ T cells sorted from blood. The receptors derive from a man younger than 35 in good health. Both conserved end residues are part of each CDR3. D genes are given only for firm matches. Clone size, where shown, is once, few, many, or a class for clones that have expanded.

clone size: once; D gene: NA; V gene: TRBV18; J gene: TRBJ2-3; CDR3 DNA: TGTGCCAGCTCACCGAGACTTAGCACAGATACGCAGTATTTT; CDR3 protein: CASSPRLSTDTQYF
clone size: NA; D gene: NA; V gene: TRBV6-5; J gene: TRBJ2-7; CDR3 DNA: TGTGCCAGCAGTTACGTGGGGGACGGAGCCTACGAGCAGTACTTC; CDR3 protein: CASSYVGDGAYEQYF
clone size: NA; D gene: TRBD1; V gene: TRBV6-5; J gene: TRBJ1-2; CDR3 DNA: TGTGCCACGACGGGACAGGAGAACTATGGCTACACCTTC; CDR3 protein: CATTGQENYGYTF
clone size: NA; D gene: NA; V gene: TRBV10-1; J gene: TRBJ1-4; CDR3 DNA: TGCGCCAGCAGTGAGGGATCCGCAACTAATGAAAAACTGTTTTTT; CDR3 protein: CASSEGSATNEKLFF
clone size: NA; D gene: TRBD1; V gene: TRBV9; J gene: TRBJ1-3; CDR3 DNA: TGTGCCAGCAGTGCAGGGGGTGGTGGAAACACCATATATTTT; CDR3 protein: CASSAGGGGNTIYF
clone size: NA; D gene: NA; V gene: TRBV7-3; J gene: TRBJ2-7; CDR3 DNA: TGTGCCAGCAGCCAACGGGGCGGGTCTATGAAGCAGTACTTC; CDR3 protein: CASSQRGGSMKQYF
clone size: NA; D gene: NA; V gene: TRBV6-6; J gene: TRBJ1-6; CDR3 DNA: TGTGCCAGTACCTCAGGGCAGTATAATTCACCCCTCCACTTT; CDR3 protein: CASTSGQYNSPLHF
clone size: NA; D gene: TRBD1; V gene: TRBV11-2; J gene: TRBJ2-5; CDR3 DNA: TGTGCCAGCAGCTTACAGAGGACAGGGAGTGAGACCCAGTACTTC; CDR3 protein: CASSLQRTGSETQYF
clone size: NA; D gene: NA; V gene: TRBV5-1; J gene: TRBJ1-4; CDR3 DNA: TGCGCCAGCAGCCCTTTTCCTGCAACTAATGAAAAACTGTTTTTT; CDR3 protein: CASSPFPATNEKLFF
clone size: NA; D gene: NA; V gene: TRBV6-1; J gene: TRBJ2-1; CDR3 DNA: TGTGCCAGCAGTGTGGAGGGCTACTACAATGAGCAGTTCTTC; CDR3 protein: CASSVEGYYNEQFF
clone size: NA; D gene: NA; V gene: TRBV2; J gene: TRBJ1-6; CDR3 DNA: TGTGCCAGCAGTTACGATAATTCACCCCTCCACTTT; CDR3 protein: CASSYDNSPLHF
clone size: NA; D gene: NA; V gene: TRBV4-3; J gene: TRBJ1-4; CDR3 DNA: TGCGCCAGCAGCCCCGCCGGGGCCACTAATGAAAAACTGTTTTTT; CDR3 protein: CASSPAGATNEKLFF
clone size: NA; D gene: TRBD1; V gene: TRBV5-1; J gene: TRBJ1-6; CDR3 DNA: TGCGCCAGCAGCTTGGCAGGGGGTAATAATTCACCCCTCCACTTT; CDR3 protein: CASSLAGGNNSPLHF
clone size: NA; D gene: NA; V gene: TRBV18; J gene: TRBJ2-2; CDR3 DNA: TGTGCCAGCTCACCACGGACTGACCCTGGCGCAAACACCCTTGGGGAGCTGTTTTTT; CDR3 protein: CASSPRTDPGANTLGELFF
clone size: NA; D gene: TRBD1; V gene: TRBV19; J gene: TRBJ2-2; CDR3 DNA: TGTGCCAGAAACAGGGGGAGGAGGACCGGGGAGCTGTTTTTT; CDR3 protein: CARNRGRRTGELFF
clone size: NA; D gene: TRBD2; V gene: TRBV19; J gene: TRBJ2-7; CDR3 DNA: TGTGCCAGTAGTATGCCGAGCGGGAGTGGCACCTACGAGCAGTACTTC; CDR3 protein: CASSMPSGSGTYEQYF
clone size: NA; D gene: TRBD2; V gene: TRBV10-3; J gene: TRBJ2-3; CDR3 DNA: TGTGCCATCAGTCAACTAGCGGGGGGGACAGATACGCAGTATTTT; CDR3 protein: CAISQLAGGTDTQYF
clone size: NA; D gene: NA; V gene: TRBV7-9; J gene: TRBJ1-6; CDR3 DNA: TGTGCCAGCAGCTTAATGGAGTCACCCCTCCACTTT; CDR3 protein: CASSLMESPLHF
clone size: NA; D gene: NA; V gene: TRBV12-5; J gene: TRBJ1-2; CDR3 DNA: TGTGCTAGTGGTGCCGTTGGGCTGAGCTATGGCTACACCTTC; CDR3 protein: CASGAVGLSYGYTF
clone size: NA; D gene: NA; V gene: TRBV5-6; J gene: TRBJ1-1; CDR3 DNA: TGTGCCAGCAACGAACCGGGACGATCGAACACTGAAGCTTTCTTT; CDR3 protein: CASNEPGRSNTEAFF
clone size: once; D gene: NA; V gene: TRBV7-6; J gene: TRBJ1-1; CDR3 DNA: TGTGCCAGCGATACCCAGGTCTCCCTGGGAGCTTTCTTT; CDR3 protein: CASDTQVSLGAFF
clone size: NA; D gene: NA; V gene: TRBV18; J gene: TRBJ2-2; CDR3 DNA: TGTGCCAGCTCACCACAAGCAGCTACCCTTCCAAACACCGGGGAGCTGTTTTTT; CDR3 protein: CASSPQAATLPNTGELFF
clone size: NA; D gene: NA; V gene: TRBV4-1; J gene: TRBJ2-1; CDR3 DNA: TGCGCCAGCAGCCAAACAACCCAGGGTTACAATGAGCAGTTCTTC; CDR3 protein: CASSQTTQGYNEQFF
clone size: NA; D gene: TRBD2; V gene: TRBV7-9; J gene: TRBJ2-3; CDR3 DNA: TGTGCCAGCAGCTTAAGTACTAGCGGGAGGGTCGCTACGCAGTATTTT; CDR3 protein: CASSLSTSGRVATQYF
clone size: NA; D gene: NA; V gene: TRBV27; J gene: TRBJ1-2; CDR3 DNA: TGTGCCAGCAGTTTGCCCGACGGCTATGGCTACACCTTC; CDR3 protein: CASSLPDGYGYTF
clone size: NA; D gene: TRBD2; V gene: TRBV30; J gene: TRBJ2-1; CDR3 DNA: TGTGCCTGGAGTCCTTGGGGACTAGCCCACAATGAGCAGTTCTTC; CDR3 protein: CAWSPWGLAHNEQFF
clone size: NA; D gene: NA; V gene: TRBV5-1; J gene: TRBJ2-5; CDR3 DNA: TGCGCCAGCACCCGTCAGGGCCCGCAAGAGACCCAGTACTTC; CDR3 protein: CASTRQGPQETQYF